These 27 T cell receptor beta chains were all obtained from the same sample, sequenced in a study of shared clonotypes between healthy human individuals. Produced via immunoSEQ multiplex PCR; TCRdb's table is partial and in-frame only. This sample has 2 million to 2.5 million clones, with 80% to 95% found just once. The source material was naive CD4+ T cells from PBMCs. Subset indicated: CD45RA+ positively selected. The receptor set was obtained from a man in his late teens or twenties in good health. Some clones in this sample may be carry-over from other donors' samples.

A remark on this clone: The junction does not match germline at one end; this may be a read error. The CDR3 reads CASSLTGGTVAFF. CDR3 nucleotides: TGTGCCAGCAGCTTAACAGGGGGTACTGTAGCTTTCTTT. This sequence joins TRBV27 and TRBJ1-1; 8 nucleotides align to TRBD1. This CDR3 has 13 amino acids. The germline V gene encodes CDR1 MNHEY and CDR2 SMNVEV (reference sequence).

This sequence joins TRBV2 and TRBJ2-1; possible D gene TRBD2, 5 bases. Germline CDR1 is SNHLY and CDR2 is FYNNEI. V lost 3 bases to trimming and J lost 12 bases, with 18 bases between them. CDR3 length: 14 amino acids. The CDR3 DNA reads TGTGCCAGCAGTGAGGAGGAAGGCGGCGTTTGGCAGTTCTTC. Translating gives CASSEEEGGVWQFF.

The chain couples TRBV2 to TRBJ1-3, with D possibly being TRBD1 (5 bases). The CDR3 loop spans 16 amino acids. Trimming took 3 bases from V and 1 from J, leaving 13 bases between them. Germline V CDR1 and CDR2: SNHLY, FYNNEI. The CDR3 DNA reads as TGTGCCAGCAGTGATTCAGGGATTTCGTCTGGAAACACCATATATTTT. Amino acids: CASSDSGISSGNTIYF.

This clone was recorded a few times. The V gene is TRBV9, the J gene TRBJ1-1; D remains unclear. The CDR3 extends over 13 amino acids. The V end lost 0 bases, the J end lost 8 bases, and 11 bases lay between the germline ends. Germline values: CDR1 SGDLS, CDR2 YYNGEE. CDR3 coding DNA: TGTGCCAGCAGCGTAGCTGGCGGACTAGAAGCTTTCTTT. It yields the protein CASSVAGGLEAFF.

The chain is built from TRBV5-6 and TRBJ2-1; the match to TRBD2 covers 8 bases. The CDR3 contains 18 residues. With V trimmed by 2 bases and J by 3 bases, 13 bases remained unmatched. CDR1 and CDR2 from the germline V gene are SGHDT and YYEEEE. CDR3 region: CASSFRRSGGKLYNEQFF. The CDR3 DNA reads as TGTGCCAGCAGCTTCAGACGAAGCGGGGGAAAACTCTACAATGAGCAGTTCTTC.

This chain connects TRBV10-3 to TRBJ1-4; D may be TRBD1 (5 bases). The CDR3 has 15 amino acids. The ends were cut back, 5 bases at V and 6 bases at J, with 16 bases in the middle. Per germline, CDR1 ENHRY and CDR2 SYGVKD. DNA for the CDR3: TGTGCCATCAGTAACTCGGGGGGTGGGGATGAAAAACTGTTTTTT. Its translation is CAISNSGGGDEKLFF.

V usage is TRBV10-2 and J usage is TRBJ1-3; 7 bases are a match to TRBD1. The CDR3 loop spans 16 amino acids. In germline, CDR1 is WSHSY, CDR2 SAAADI. The V segment lost 7 bases and the J segment 4 bases; nucleotides outside the gene matches: 13. The CDR3 loop reads CASTPGGTLRGNTIYF. Written as DNA, the CDR3 is TGCGCCAGCACACCAGGGGGTACTCTGAGAGGAAACACCATATATTTT.

This clone was detected once. The rearrangement joins TRBV9 to TRBJ2-2, with unresolved D. The CDR3 is made up of 15 amino acids. Trimming removed 4 bases from V and 1 base from J, with 11 bases in between. Germline V gene sequence: CDR1 SGDLS, CDR2 YYNGEE. The CDR3 DNA sequence: TGTGCCAGCAGCCCAGACGGACGGAACACCGGGGAGCTGTTTTTT. Its translation: CASSPDGRNTGELFF.

V is TRBV5-1 and J is TRBJ2-3; 7 bases fit TRBD1. V was clipped by 0 bases and J by 3 bases; unmatched bases: 4. The CDR3 spans 15 residues. Per the germline V gene, CDR1 is SGHRS and CDR2 is YFSETQ. The CDR3 sequence: CASSLVVGQTDTQYF. The CDR3 nucleotides are TGCGCCAGCAGCTTGGTCGTGGGACAGACAGATACGCAGTATTTT.

The table lists this clone with a count of one. The rearrangement uses TRBV9 and TRBJ2-2, with D possibly being TRBD1 (6 bases). The CDR3 extends over 15 amino acids. The germline V gene encodes CDR1 SGDLS and CDR2 YYNGEE. Trimming pared 0 bases from V and 3 bases from J, leaving 9 bases between. CDR3 residues: CASSVEGVHTGELFF. CDR3 sequence (DNA): TGTGCCAGCAGCGTAGAGGGGGTGCACACCGGGGAGCTGTTTTTT.

The chain uses TRBV6-1 and TRBJ1-2; D is ambiguous. The CDR3 extends over 15 amino acids. CDR1 and CDR2 from the germline V gene are MNHNS and SASEGT. Trimming removed 5 bases from V and 0 bases from J, with 13 bases in between. In DNA, the CDR3 is TGTGCCAGCAGTTTCGAGGGTCCACCTAACTATGGCTACACCTTC. It translates to CASSFEGPPNYGYTF.

The rearrangement joins TRBV18 to TRBJ1-1; TRBD1 might be the D (5 bases). Trimming stripped 3 bases from V and 0 bases from J, with 14 bases between. Germline-derived CDR1 and CDR2 are KGHSH and LQKENI. The CDR3 extends over 16 amino acids. CDR3 nucleotide sequence: TGTGCCAGCTCACCGTGGGGCGCGGGTTTGAACACTGAAGCTTTCTTT. Translated: CASSPWGAGLNTEAFF.

The rearrangement joins TRBV7-9 to TRBJ2-5, with a tentative D call TRBD2 (6 bases). Trimming removed 2 bases from V and 5 bases from J, with 15 bases in between. Germline V gene lookup returns CDR1 SEHNR and CDR2 FQNEAQ (reference sequence). The CDR3 sequence is 15 residues long. The CDR3 reads CASSLIPGERETQYF. Written as DNA, the CDR3 is TGTGCCAGCAGCTTAATCCCGGGAGAGCGTGAGACCCAGTACTTC.

This chain links TRBV6-5 with TRBJ1-2; D might be TRBD1 (5 bases). Germline V lookup: CDR1 MNHEY, CDR2 SVGAGI. This CDR3 is built from 14 residues. V gave up 2 bases and J gave up 5 bases, with 12 bases separating them. CDR3 loop: CASSYRAGAYGYTF. The CDR3 DNA follows: TGTGCCAGCAGTTACCGGGCCGGGGCTTATGGCTACACCTTC.

This chain uses TRBV6-1 with TRBJ1-1; TRBD1 might be the D (5 bases). With 7 bases removed from V and 4 bases from J, the gap between germline ends came to 16 bases. The CDR3 covers 14 residues. Germline CDR1 and CDR2: MNHNS and SASEGT. The CDR3 nucleotides are TGTGCCAGCACCTCGGGATGGCAGGGCACTGAAGCTTTCTTT. Its protein product is CASTSGWQGTEAFF.

The chain uses TRBV30 and TRBJ1-2; weak D call: TRBD1 (5 bases). Germline V gene sequence: CDR1 GTSNPN, CDR2 SVGIG (reference sequence). Trimming took 0 bases from V and 7 from J, leaving 12 bases between them. This CDR3 is built from 13 residues. The CDR3 DNA follows: TGTGCCTGGAGTGTGGGGCTTGAGCTTGGCTACACCTTC. Amino acid sequence: CAWSVGLELGYTF.

J is TRBJ2-7 and V is TRBV5-1; 7 bases match TRBD2. The CDR3 length is 16 residues. Germline V gene data show CDR1 as SGHRS and CDR2 as YFSETQ. J was trimmed by 4 bases and V by 0 bases; bases with no gene match: 10. The CDR3 coding sequence is TGCGCCAGCAGCTTGGGCGGGAGTTCTGACGCGTACGAGCAGTACTTC. It codes for CASSLGGSSDAYEQYF.

This clone was detected a few times. V usage is TRBV6-5 and J usage is TRBJ2-4; either TRBD1 or TRBD2 may fit D (5 bases each). Germline V gene sequence: CDR1 MNHEY, CDR2 SVGAGI. The ends were cut back, 8 bases at V and 9 bases at J, with 14 bases in the middle. This CDR3 region has 12 residues. The CDR3 loop reads CASRDPWSIQYF. The CDR3 coding sequence is TGTGCCAGCCGGGACCCCTGGAGCATTCAGTACTTC.

The rearrangement uses TRBV11-2 and TRBJ2-7; D is uncertain. Trimming pared 2 bases from V and 3 bases from J, leaving 11 bases between. This CDR3 has 14 residues. CDR1 is SGHAT and CDR2 is FQNNGV in the germline V gene. CDR3 nucleotides: TGTGCCAGCAGCTTAATACTCCCCAACTACGAGCAGTACTTC. This gives the protein CASSLILPNYEQYF.

This clone was observed a single time. V and J are TRBV9 and TRBJ2-2; D may be TRBD2 (6 bases). Per germline, CDR1 SGDLS and CDR2 YYNGEE. Trimming pared 6 bases from V and 2 bases from J, leaving 14 bases between. There are 15 residues in the CDR3. The CDR3 sequence is CASTKLALNTGELFF. The CDR3 DNA reads as TGTGCCAGCACCAAACTAGCCCTTAACACCGGGGAGCTGTTTTTT.

V usage is TRBV7-8 and J usage is TRBJ2-1, with D maybe TRBD2 (5 bases). CDR3 size: 14 residues. V was shortened by 5 bases and J by 6 bases, with 14 bases between the two germline ends. Germline V CDR1 and CDR2: SGHVS, FQNEAQ. The CDR3 protein is CASSTLIAGNEQFF. The CDR3 DNA reads as TGTGCCAGCAGCACGCTCATCGCGGGCAATGAGCAGTTCTTC.

This rearrangement joins TRBV10-2 to TRBJ2-7; possible D gene TRBD1, 5 bases. Looked up from germline, CDR1 is WSHSY and CDR2 is SAAADI. The CDR3 is 11 amino acids. The V gene lost 8 bases and the J gene lost 6 bases, with 11 bases spanning the gap. The CDR3 nucleotides read TGCGCCAGCCAGGGATCCGTCGAGCAGTACTTC. Amino acids: CASQGSVEQYF.

This clone was detected a few times. The rearrangement links TRBV2 to TRBJ1-1, with D perhaps matching TRBD1 (5 bases). The CDR3 consists of 13 residues. V lost 9 bases and J 1 base, leaving 12 bases between the germline ends. The V gene's germline CDR1 is SNHLY and CDR2 FYNNEI. CDR3 residues: CARTVGTNTEAFF. CDR3 in DNA: TGTGCCAGGACTGTGGGGACGAACACTGAAGCTTTCTTT.

The chain couples TRBV5-1 to TRBJ2-2, with 8 nucleotides matching TRBD2. Germline V gene sequence: CDR1 SGHRS, CDR2 YFSETQ. The V gene end was trimmed by 2 bases and the J gene end by 5 bases; junction bases not matched to a gene: 8. The CDR3 runs 16 residues. In DNA form, the CDR3 reads TGCGCCAGCAGCTTAGGGAGCGGGAGAGCGACCGGGGAGCTGTTTTTT. Amino acids: CASSLGSGRATGELFF. The entire variable domain, with the rest obtained from reference TRBV5-1 and TRBJ2-2, is as follows: KAGVTQTPRYLIKTRGQQVTLSCSPISGHRSVSWYQQTPGQGLQFLFEYFSETQRNKGNFPGRFSGRQFSNSRSEMNVSTLELGDSALYLCASSLGSGRATGELFFGEGSRLTVL.

The chain is built from TRBV28 and TRBJ2-3; 9 bases map to TRBD2. V shed 6 bases and J 4 bases; nucleotides not matched to a gene: 5. This CDR3 region has 14 residues. The V gene's germline CDR1 is MDHEN and CDR2 SYDVKM. The CDR3 DNA is TGTGCCAGCAGCTTAGCGGGAGCGGCAGATACGCAGTATTTT. It translates to CASSLAGAADTQYF.

The chain combines TRBV7-9 with TRBJ2-3, with D possibly matching TRBD1 (6 bases). This CDR3 contains 15 residues. Germline CDR1 and CDR2: SEHNR and FQNEAQ (reference sequence). Trimming stripped 1 base from V and 0 bases from J, with 8 bases between. DNA for the CDR3: TGTGCCAGCAGCTTAGAGGGGGATAGCACAGATACGCAGTATTTT. Protein sequence: CASSLEGDSTDTQYF.

The chain couples TRBV9 to TRBJ2-7; the D gene is possibly TRBD2 (5 bases). CDR3 length: 16 residues. Per the germline V gene, CDR1 is SGDLS and CDR2 is YYNGEE. V lost 0 bases to trimming and J lost 7 bases, with 20 bases between them. The CDR3 here is CASSVGVRAPRGEQYF. CDR3 in DNA: TGTGCCAGCAGCGTAGGGGTGCGCGCCCCCCGCGGGGAGCAGTACTTC.